A selection of T cell receptor beta chains follows, all from one sample in a study of neurological immune-mediated disorders. MiXCR, run by TCRdb on the 5' RACE reads, gives a single entry per CDR3 protein. Among about 62,000 distinct CDR3 sequences listed, around 4.8% were seen once. What was sequenced was PBMCs. The receptors were gathered from a woman in her fifties or sixties with multiple sclerosis. CDR3s include the opening cysteine and the closing phenylalanine or tryptophan. The D gene is left open where the match is weak. Size is stated for part of the rows, as once, few or many counts, or as a class when the clone is expanded.

>TRBV5-1|many|TRBJ1-1|.
CASSFTGGTEAFF
TGCGCCAGCAGTTTTACAGGCGGGACTGAAGCTTTCTTT
>TRBV5-1|many|TRBJ2-1|.
CASSNLSYNEQFF
TGCGCCAGCAGTAATCTCTCCTACAATGAGCAGTTCTTC
>TRBV20-1|.|TRBJ1-6|.
CSASLGSNSPLNF
TGCAGTGCTAGTTTGGGGAGTAATTCACCCCTCAACTTT
>TRBV9|few|TRBJ2-1|TRBD2
CASSPSTSGGQVNEQFF
TGTGCCAGCAGCCCGTCGACTAGCGGGGGGCAGGTAAATGAGCAGTTCTTC
>TRBV12-3/TRBV12-4|many|TRBJ1-2|.
CASSPTGGYGYTF
TGTGCCAGCAGTCCGACGGGGGGGTACGGCTACACCTTC
>TRBV6-6|few|TRBJ1-6|.
CASSYGGARNSPLNF
TGTGCCAGCAGTTACGGTGGGGCTCGGAATTCACCCCTCAACTTT
>TRBV6-6|many|TRBJ1-6|.
CASSWQNSPLHF
TGTGCCAGCAGTTGGCAGAATTCACCCCTCCACTTT
>TRBV10-3|many|TRBJ1-2|TRBD1
CAISRTGGAGGYTF
TGTGCCATCAGTCGGACAGGGGGCGCGGGGGGCTACACCTTC
>TRBV6-1|.|TRBJ2-2|.
CAIRPAANTGELFF
TGTGCCATCAGACCAGCAGCGAACACCGGGGAGCTGTTTTTT
>TRBV7-9|many|TRBJ2-7|TRBD2
CASSAGLGGYEQYF
TGTGCCAGCAGCGCGGGACTAGGTGGCTACGAGCAGTACTTC
>TRBV5-1|many|TRBJ1-2|.
CASSSSGATNYGYTF
TGCGCCAGCAGCTCTTCCGGGGCGACTAACTATGGCTACACCTTC
>TRBV12-3/TRBV12-4|many|TRBJ2-5|.
CASSLGQTQYF
TGTGCCAGCAGTTTAGGGCAGACCCAGTACTTC
>TRBV19|.|TRBJ2-1|TRBD1
CASQTGGSYNEQFF
TGTGCCAGTCAAACAGGGGGTTCCTACAATGAGCAGTTCTTC
>TRBV6-6|many|TRBJ2-3|.
CASSYSNPDTQYF
TGTGCCAGCAGTTACTCGAATCCAGATACGCAGTATTTT
>TRBV11-2|many|TRBJ1-5|.
CASSPSLGQPQHF
TGTGCCAGCAGCCCCTCATTGGGACAGCCCCAGCATTTT
>TRBV28|many|TRBJ2-5|.
CASSLIGHQETQYF
TGTGCCAGCAGTTTAATCGGACATCAAGAGACCCAGTACTTC
>TRBV7-2|many|TRBJ2-5|.
CASSTPRMETQYF
TGTGCCAGCAGCACACCGAGGATGGAGACCCAGTACTTC
>TRBV6-1|many|TRBJ1-1|.
CASIEGAYAEAFF
TGTGCCAGCATCGAAGGGGCCTACGCTGAAGCTTTCTTT
>TRBV5-1|many|TRBJ2-2|.
CASSPWDLTNTGELFF
TGCGCCAGCAGCCCGTGGGACCTAACGAACACCGGGGAGCTGTTTTTT
>TRBV20-1|many|TRBJ1-6|.
CSAREDGNSPLHF
TGCAGTGCTAGAGAGGACGGAAATTCACCCCTCCACTTT
>TRBV12-3/TRBV12-4|many|TRBJ2-1|.
CASSLDTRGGEQFF
TGTGCCAGCAGCCTGGACACCCGTGGGGGTGAGCAGTTCTTC
>TRBV5-1|many|TRBJ1-5|TRBD1
CASSLAEGARDQPQNF
TGCGCCAGCAGCTTAGCTGAGGGGGCGAGGGATCAGCCCCAGAATTTT
>TRBV12-3/TRBV12-4|.|TRBJ1-5|TRBD1
CASTRTGDQPQHF
TGTGCCAGCACCCGGACAGGGGACCAGCCCCAGCATTTT
>TRBV4-1|many|TRBJ1-1|.
CASSQQPNTEAFF
TGCGCCAGCAGCCAACAGCCGAACACTGAAGCTTTCTTT
>TRBV5-8|many|TRBJ1-3|.
CASSLAPSGNTIYF
TGTGCCAGCAGCTTGGCCCCCTCTGGAAACACCATATATTTT
>TRBV12-3/TRBV12-4|many|TRBJ2-1|.
CASSLIPQNEQFF
TGTGCCAGCAGTTTAATCCCACAGAATGAGCAGTTCTTC
>TRBV6-6|many|TRBJ2-7|TRBD2
CASSGTTSYEQYF
TGTGCCAGCTCCGGGACTACCTCCTACGAGCAGTACTTC
>TRBV12-3/TRBV12-4|few|TRBJ1-6|.
CASSLMGGSSPLHF
TGTGCCAGCAGTTTAATGGGGGGCAGTTCACCCCTCCACTTT
>TRBV4-3|many|TRBJ2-1|.
CASSQDFGTQDEQFF
TGCGCCAGCAGCCAAGATTTCGGGACGCAGGATGAGCAGTTCTTC
>TRBV6-6|medium-sized|TRBJ2-3|.
CASRVEATDTQYF
TGTGCCAGCCGGGTTGAGGCTACAGATACGCAGTATTTT
>TRBV11-2|many|TRBJ2-2|.
CASSPRGYTGELFF
TGTGCCAGCAGCCCGAGGGGCTACACCGGGGAGCTGTTTTTT
>TRBV5-1|many|TRBJ2-7|.
CATRLSTGNYEQYF
TGCGCCACCAGATTAAGTACAGGGAACTACGAGCAGTACTTC
>TRBV20-1|.|TRBJ1-5|TRBD1
CSARDRVDQPQHF
TGCAGTGCTCGGGACAGGGTGGATCAGCCCCAGCATTTT
>TRBV20-1|many|TRBJ2-5|TRBD2
CSASPSLAGEETQYF
TGCAGTGCTAGCCCCTCTCTAGCGGGGGAAGAGACCCAGTACTTC
>TRBV28|few|TRBJ1-2|.
CASSTLDYGYTF
TGTGCCAGCAGCACGTTGGACTATGGCTACACCTTC
>TRBV5-1|many|TRBJ2-1|TRBD1
CASSLGDRFYNEQFF
TGCGCCAGCAGCTTAGGGGACAGATTTTACAATGAGCAGTTCTTC
>TRBV6-6|few|TRBJ1-5|.
CASTPDLNQPQNF
TGTGCCAGCACCCCGGATCTAAATCAGCCCCAGAATTTT
>TRBV12-3/TRBV12-4|many|TRBJ1-2|.
CASSRSGNYGYTF
TGTGCCAGCAGTAGATCGGGGAACTATGGCTACACCTTC
>TRBV10-3|few|TRBJ2-1|TRBD2
CAIGTRASYNEQFF
TGTGCCATAGGGACTAGAGCCTCCTACAATGAGCAGTTCTTC
>TRBV5-1|many|TRBJ2-3|.
CASSLEAFTDTQYF
TGCGCCAGCAGCTTGGAGGCCTTCACAGATACGCAGTATTTT
>TRBV6-5|many|TRBJ2-3|.
CASSQRPGVSDTQYF
TGTGCCAGCAGCCAGAGACCCGGGGTTTCAGATACGCAGTATTTT
>TRBV20-1|few|TRBJ2-2|TRBD1
CSARWDRGISNTGELFF
TGCAGTGCTAGGTGGGACAGGGGGATATCGAACACCGGGGAGCTGTTTTTT
>TRBV20-1|many|TRBJ1-1|.
CSARDPALRAFF
TGCAGTGCTAGAGATCCGGCGCTGAGAGCGTTCTTT
>TRBV9|many|TRBJ2-5|.
CASSKGGSETQYF
TGTGCCAGCAGCAAAGGAGGGAGCGAGACCCAGTACTTC
>TRBV6-6|many|TRBJ1-5|.
CASRPGPYQPQHF
TGTGCCAGCAGGCCGGGGCCGTATCAGCCCCAGCATTTT
>TRBV5-1|many|TRBJ1-1|.
CASSLARPREGAFF
TGCGCCAGCAGCCTTGCCCGACCCAGGGAGGGAGCTTTCTTT